These 13 T cell receptor beta chains originate from one sample sequenced in a study of blood T cells in healthy people across ages. With a J-beta primer mix and a sample-barcoded 5' primer, a second PCR ran roughly 7 to 11 cycles. TCRdb reprocessed the 5' RACE reads with MiXCR, giving one entry per CDR3 protein. The sample shows fewer than 900,000 distinct CDR3 sequences, approximately 49% of them seen only once. The sequencing input was blood. These receptors came from a woman in her fifties or sixties in good health.

The chain has TRBV20-1 and TRBJ2-3, with 13 bases that match TRBD2. The junction had 10 bases not matched to a gene; V was cut back by 3 bases and J by 4 bases. The germline V gene encodes CDR1 DFQATT and CDR2 SNEGSKA (reference sequence). This CDR3 has 17 amino acids. The CDR3 bases are TGCAGTGCTAGTCACCGGACTAGCGGGAGACCCCCAGATACGCAGTATTTT. Its protein is CSASHRTSGRPPDTQYF.

This clonotype was seen more than once but under ten times. The chain links TRBV12-3 or TRBV12-4 to TRBJ2-7; possibly TRBD1 for D (6 bases). This CDR3 has 15 residues. Trimming took 5 bases from V and 1 from J, leaving 15 bases between them. The CDR3 region is CASSPLVGGSYEQYF. CDR3 nucleotide sequence: TGTGCCAGCAGTCCCTTAGTAGGGGGATCCTACGAGCAGTACTTC.

Points on this clonotype: One end of the junction does not line up with germline, which may come from a read error. The rearrangement joins TRBV2 to TRBJ2-7; TRBD1 might be the D (5 bases). The germline CDR1 and CDR2 sequences are SNHLY and FYNNEI. The CDR3 covers 14 residues. CDR3 amino acids: CASSEQGSSYGQYF. The CDR3 DNA reads as TGTGCCAGCAGTGAACAGGGCTCTTCCTACGGGCAGTACTTC.

This chain connects TRBV4-2 to TRBJ2-3; 7 nucleotides line up with TRBD1. V lost 4 bases to trimming and J lost 0 bases; unmatched junction nucleotides: 7. The CDR3 contains 16 residues. Germline CDR1 LGHNA, CDR2 YNFKEQ. The CDR3 loop is CASSLTTGRSTDTQYF. CDR3 nucleotide sequence: TGTGCCAGCAGCCTGACGACAGGGCGTAGCACAGATACGCAGTATTTT.

This clonotype was detected only once. This chain links TRBV6-2 or TRBV6-3 with TRBJ2-5; 14 bases align to TRBD2. The CDR3 spans 17 residues. The V and J ends lost 2 bases and 4 bases, in that order; junction bases with no gene match: 6. Germline V gives CDR1 MNHEY, CDR2 SVGEGT. The CDR3 is CASSYISGTSGGETQYF. CDR3 nucleotides: TGTGCCAGCAGTTACATATCCGGGACTAGCGGGGGAGAGACCCAGTACTTC.

This clonotype was seen a handful of times. The chain combines TRBV29-1 with TRBJ2-1, with 8 nucleotides matching TRBD2. The CDR3 sequence is 14 residues long. The V segment lost 4 bases and the J segment 8 bases; nucleotides outside the gene matches: 10. Germline values: CDR1 SQVTM, CDR2 ANQGSEA. CDR3 residues: CSVALAGVMDEQFF. The CDR3 DNA is TGCAGCGTTGCCCTAGCGGGTGTGATGGATGAGCAGTTCTTC.

This CDR3 is CASSLDRGSTDTQYF. CDR3 DNA: TGTGCCAGCAGTTTAGACCGGGGATCCACAGATACGCAGTATTTT. The rearrangement uses TRBV12-3 or TRBV12-4 and TRBJ2-3; the D gene is possibly TRBD2 (5 bases). Trimming stripped 1 base from V and 2 bases from J, with 10 bases between. The CDR3 sequence is 15 residues long.

This clonotype was found many times. An end of the junction differs from the germline gene, which may be a read error. The V and J genes are TRBV5-1 and TRBJ2-7; 8 nucleotides align to TRBD2. CDR1 is SGHRS, CDR2 YFSETQ, per germline. This CDR3 has 15 residues. The CDR3 spells CASSLLAGSSYEQYF. The CDR3 region has the DNA TGTGCCAGCAGCTTATTAGCGGGAAGCTCCTACGAGCAGTACTTC.

The rearrangement links TRBV3-1 to TRBJ2-7; the match to TRBD1 covers 11 bases. In germline, CDR1 is LGHDT, CDR2 YNNKEL (reference sequence). V was pared by 4 bases and J by 7 bases, with 6 bases of the junction left unmatched. The CDR3 spans 14 residues. The CDR3 loop reads CASSPGTGGREQYF. DNA of the CDR3: TGTGCCAGCAGCCCCGGGACAGGGGGTCGGGAGCAGTACTTC.

This clonotype was detected many times. This chain joins TRBV29-1 and TRBJ1-1; unclear D gene. From germline, CDR1 is SQVTM and CDR2 ANQGSEA. This CDR3 comprises 13 residues. Trimming stripped 5 bases from V and 4 bases from J, with 14 bases between. The CDR3 is CSVTRGFGTEAFF. DNA of the CDR3: TGCAGCGTTACTCGGGGATTTGGCACTGAAGCTTTCTTT. The entire variable domain, with the rest obtained from reference TRBV29-1 and TRBJ1-1, is as follows: SAVISQKPSRDICQRGTSLTIQCQVDSQVTMMFWYRQQPGQSLTLIATANQGSEATYESGFVIDKFPISRPNLTFSTLTVSNMSPEDSSIYLCSVTRGFGTEAFFGQGTRLTVV.

V gene TRBV6-5 combines with J gene TRBJ1-1; 10 nucleotides line up with TRBD1. V gave up 4 bases and J gave up 2 bases; unmatched junction bases: 1. Germline CDR1 reads MNHEY; CDR2 reads SVGAGI. The CDR3 loop spans 14 amino acids. The CDR3 here is CASSWTGGNTEAFF. CDR3 bases: TGTGCCAGCAGTTGGACAGGGGGAAACACTGAAGCTTTCTTT.

This clonotype was seen a handful of times. A junction boundary mismatches the germline segment, possibly from a read error. This chain connects TRBV29-1 to TRBJ2-7; TRBD2 might be the D (5 bases). The CDR3 contains 14 residues. Germline V gene data show CDR1 as SQVTM and CDR2 as ANQGSEA. DNA for the CDR3: TGCAGCGTTGAATATTCGGCTAGCTCCGACGAGCAGTACTTC. This gives the protein CSVEYSASSDEQYF.

The rearrangement links TRBV11-1 to TRBJ1-2, with 11 positions matching TRBD1. This CDR3 spans 16 amino acids. CDR1 and CDR2 (germline): SGHAT, FQDESV (reference sequence). The junction had 8 bases not matched to a gene; V was cut back by 3 bases and J by 5 bases. The CDR3, as DNA: TGTGCCAGCAGCTTTATCGGACAGGGGGCTGAGTATGGCTACACCTTC. It specifies CASSFIGQGAEYGYTF.